The 21 T cell receptor beta chains in this list originate from one sample, sequenced in a study of technical replicates of blood from several donors. Only in-frame clones appear in the TCRdb table, and some are missing; sequencing was by immunoSEQ multiplex PCR. The table has over 50,000 clones, 86% seen once. Material: PBMCs. The source of these receptors is a human donor in good health. Some clones in this sample may be carry-over from other donors' samples.

The gene calls are TRBV7-9 and TRBJ2-3; weak D call: TRBD2 (6 bases). This CDR3 has 17 amino acids. Per the germline V gene, CDR1 is SEHNR and CDR2 is FQNEAQ (reference sequence). Trimming took off 2 bases at V and 1 base at J, with 16 bases between the two ends. The CDR3 spells CASSLNFGGARTDTQYF. The CDR3 coding sequence is TGTGCCAGCAGCTTAAATTTCGGCGGGGCGCGCACAGATACGCAGTATTTT.

In regard to this clone: A junction end diverges from the germline sequence, so it may reflect a read error. This CDR3 reads CASSLGLGSHNSPLHF. In DNA form, the CDR3 reads TGTGCCAGCAGCTTGGGATTGGGCTCCCATAATTCACCCCTCCACTTT. This chain uses TRBV5-4 with TRBJ1-6, with D uncertain. Per germline, CDR1 SGHNT and CDR2 YYREEE (reference sequence). This CDR3 is built from 16 residues.

The chain couples TRBV7-2 to TRBJ1-1; D may be TRBD1 (5 bases). The CDR3 sequence is 13 residues long. The V gene's germline CDR1 is SGHTA and CDR2 FQGNSA. V shed 5 bases and J shed 5 bases, with 12 bases lying between them. CDR3 amino acids: CASSPQGRTEAFF. The CDR3 DNA sequence: TGTGCCAGCAGCCCTCAGGGTAGAACTGAAGCTTTCTTT.

V gene TRBV29-1 combines with J gene TRBJ1-5, with D possibly being TRBD1 (5 bases). Germline V gene sequence: CDR1 SQVTM, CDR2 ANQGSEA. Trimming cost V 4 bases and J 7 bases, with 14 bases left between them. This CDR3 has 13 residues. The CDR3 region is CSVVYGAGQPQHF. The DNA of the CDR3 is TGCAGCGTTGTATACGGGGCGGGGCAGCCCCAGCATTTT.

The chain carries TRBV10-3 and TRBJ1-2; tentative D call: TRBD1 (6 bases). The CDR3 spans 16 residues. Per the germline V gene, CDR1 is ENHRY and CDR2 is SYGVKD. Trimming shortened V by 3 bases and J by 3 bases, and 17 bases separated the two germline ends. The CDR3 loop reads CAISDPTGKGDYGYTF. The DNA of the CDR3 is TGTGCCATCAGTGACCCGACAGGAAAAGGGGACTATGGCTACACCTTC.

This chain links TRBV11-3 with TRBJ2-3; TRBD2 is a possible D gene (6 bases). CDR3 size: 15 residues. Looked up from germline, CDR1 is SGHNT and CDR2 is YENEEA. V dropped 2 bases and J dropped 3 bases, with 12 bases sitting between them. CDR3 nucleotide sequence: TGTGCCAGCAGCTTATGGGGCGGGATAACAGATACGCAGTATTTT. Protein: CASSLWGGITDTQYF.

The V gene is TRBV6-4, the J gene TRBJ1-1; maybe TRBD1 (5 bases). This CDR3 spans 17 amino acids. Germline loops: CDR1 MRHNA, CDR2 SNTAGT. Trimming stripped 3 bases from V and 3 bases from J, with 20 bases between. CDR3 coding DNA: TGTGCCAGCAGTGATTCGGTCGGCAGGGAGGTCTACACTGAAGCTTTCTTT. Residues: CASSDSVGREVYTEAFF.

The chain recombines TRBV10-3 with TRBJ2-7; 8 bases map to TRBD2. The length of the CDR3 is 14 residues. Germline V gene data show CDR1 as ENHRY and CDR2 as SYGVKD. V trimming: 7 bases; J trimming: 0 bases; junction bases outside the gene matches: 5. Here the CDR3 reads CAIMGSGSSYEQYF. The DNA of the CDR3 is TGTGCCATCATGGGCAGCGGGAGCTCCTACGAGCAGTACTTC.

This clone has only a few counts. The rearrangement joins TRBV29-1 to TRBJ2-6; 12 bases are a match to TRBD1. The CDR3 sequence is 17 residues long. The J segment lost 2 bases and the V segment lost 7 bases, leaving 9 bases of the junction unmatched. Germline values: CDR1 SQVTM, CDR2 ANQGSEA. The DNA for the CDR3 is TGCAGCGCTGACACCGGGACAGGGGGCCCTGGGGCCAACGTCCTGACTTTC. It yields the protein CSADTGTGGPGANVLTF.

The chain joins TRBV7-3 to TRBJ1-1; D gene unclear. CDR3 length: 16 amino acids. The V gene lost 5 bases and the J gene lost 6 bases, with 22 bases spanning the gap. Germline lookup yields CDR1 SGHTA and CDR2 FQGTGA. The CDR3: CASSLNAPGNGAEAFF. The CDR3 DNA reads TGTGCCAGCAGCCTTAATGCCCCCGGGAATGGAGCTGAAGCTTTCTTT.

The chain joins TRBV19 to TRBJ2-1; TRBD2 agrees at 11 bases. This CDR3 has 15 residues. V gave up 5 bases and J gave up 8 bases; unmatched junction bases: 8. Per the germline V gene, CDR1 is LNHDA and CDR2 is SQIVND (reference sequence). CDR3: CASSLSGRALHEQFF. DNA of the CDR3: TGTGCCAGTAGTCTTAGCGGGAGGGCCCTCCATGAGCAGTTCTTC.

The gene calls are TRBV15 and TRBJ1-2, with 8 bases that match TRBD1. Per germline, CDR1 LNHNV and CDR2 YYDKDF (reference sequence). The CDR3 has 15 amino acids. J was trimmed by 2 bases and V by 3 bases; bases with no gene match: 5. CDR3 amino acids: CATSSPDRGNYGYTF. CDR3 bases: TGTGCCACCAGCAGTCCAGACAGGGGAAACTATGGCTACACCTTC.

V gene TRBV7-9 combines with J gene TRBJ2-1; 7 bases match TRBD2. The CDR3 spans 12 residues. Germline CDR1 SEHNR, CDR2 FQNEAQ (reference sequence). J was trimmed by 9 bases and V by 1 base; bases with no gene match: 0. This chain's CDR3 is CASSLERGEQFF. The CDR3 coding sequence is TGTGCCAGCAGCTTAGAGCGGGGTGAGCAGTTCTTC.

The V and J genes are TRBV12-5 and TRBJ2-5, with 7 bases that match TRBD1. This CDR3 is 15 amino acids long. Germline CDR1 reads LGHNT; CDR2 reads FRNRAP. With V trimmed by 4 bases and J by 4 bases, 9 bases remained unmatched. CDR3 coding DNA: TGTGCTAGTGGTTCCGGACAGACAGGGACAGAGACCCAGTACTTC. Translated, it gives CASGSGQTGTETQYF.

The CDR3 bases are TGTGCCAGCAGCACCAGGACTAGCGGGGTCCAAGAGACCCAGTACTTC. It yields the protein CASSTRTSGVQETQYF. The chain couples TRBV7-2 to TRBJ2-5; TRBD2 matches at 12 bases. Germline V gene data show CDR1 as SGHTA and CDR2 as FQGNSA. The trim removed 5 bases at V and 1 base at J, leaving 5 bases unmatched. The CDR3 has 16 residues.

V is TRBV4-2 and J is TRBJ2-7; TRBD2 matches at 7 bases. CDR1 is LGHNA and CDR2 is YNFKEQ in the germline V gene. V shed 1 base and J 10 bases; nucleotides not matched to a gene: 13. The CDR3 consists of 15 residues. CDR3 bases: TGTGCCAGCAGCCAAGGACTAGCTCCTCAACGGGAACAGTACTTC. Its translation is CASSQGLAPQREQYF.

V is TRBV7-9 and J is TRBJ2-1, with 11 bases identical to TRBD2. CDR3 length: 14 residues. Germline loops: CDR1 SEHNR, CDR2 FQNEAQ (reference sequence). Trimming took 5 bases from V and 8 from J; bases not matched to a gene: 5. The CDR3 coding sequence is TGTGCCAGCAGCCTTAGCGGGGGGGCCTATGAGCAGTTCTTC. Translating gives CASSLSGGAYEQFF.

This rearrangement joins TRBV7-3 to TRBJ2-3, with D possibly being TRBD2 (6 bases). This CDR3 comprises 15 residues. The germline CDR1 and CDR2 sequences are SGHTA and FQGTGA. The V end was cut by 2 bases, the J end by 1 base, with 10 bases between. The CDR3 sequence: CASSLSGSRTDTQYF. As DNA, the CDR3 is TGTGCCAGCAGCTTATCCGGGAGCCGCACAGATACGCAGTATTTT.

The rearrangement uses TRBV29-1 and TRBJ2-1; possible D gene TRBD2, 5 bases. This CDR3 is built from 11 residues. Germline V CDR1 and CDR2: SQVTM, ANQGSEA. Trimming took 7 bases from V and 6 from J, leaving 10 bases between them. CDR3 DNA: TGCAGCGGCGGACTTTCCAATGAGCAGTTCTTC. Its translation: CSGGLSNEQFF.

This chain joins TRBV5-1 and TRBJ2-4, with 12 bases fitting TRBD2. The germline CDR1 and CDR2 sequences are SGHRS and YFSETQ. V lost 3 bases to trimming and J lost 0 bases; unmatched junction nucleotides: 4. The CDR3 is made up of 17 amino acids. The CDR3 coding sequence is TGCGCCAGCAGCTACTCTAGCGGGAGGGGAGCCAAAAACATTCAGTACTTC. Translated, it gives CASSYSSGRGAKNIQYF.

This clone was picked up a small number of times. The chain joins TRBV4-2 to TRBJ1-5; 9 positions match TRBD1. The V gene's germline CDR1 is LGHNA and CDR2 YNFKEQ. V lost 0 bases and J lost 5; bases outside the gene matches: 5. This CDR3 is 16 amino acids long. Here the CDR3 reads CASSQETGTGHQPQHF. The CDR3 bases are TGTGCCAGCAGCCAAGAAACCGGGACAGGGCATCAGCCCCAGCATTTT.